This record looks at one TCR beta chain sequence and its context. The antigen this receptor binds is unknown. No much larger clone is present one base from it, and per-base qualities are unavailable. Donors formed part of the validation cohort, which comprised over a hundred subjects and was distinct from the first cohort of under 750 subjects. Libraries were constructed by the immunoSEQ multiplex PCR assay. The published analysis was carried out like this. A statistical classification framework was built to diagnose cytomegalovirus status from the catalog of TCR beta chain sequences. TCRdb's version of the immuneACCESS table is confined to in-frame rearrangements and falls short of the full clone set. An unresolved V gene accounts for under half of the shortfall where checked; the remainder is of unknown origin. V, J and clone size derive from that table, while D and trimming were established from the DNA sequence. For this sample the table gives fewer than 250,000 clones, of which 87% were detected only once. The top ten clones comprise more than 1.5% of the sample.

The sample belongs to a study of cytomegalovirus exposure and HLA in healthy donors (TCRdb year 2017). Study-wide context: The 500 to 800 repertoires of the first cohort and the roughly 120 validation repertoires were produced on the same platform, according to a later analysis. The study combined high-throughput TCR immunosequencing, statistical association of individual TCRs with disease status, and machine learning to predict cytomegalovirus infection status. The aim of the study was to test whether cataloging public T cell receptors could identify signatures of past pathogen exposure. A separate validation cohort of 100 to 150 different subjects was used in addition to the roughly 720-subject first cohort.

Looking up the germline V gene yields CDR1 MNHEY and CDR2 SVGAGI. The V end loses 6 bases and the J end loses 4 bases, and a stretch of 10 bases separates them. Its CDR3 holds 13 amino acids, cysteine through phenylalanine. Only the CDR3 DNA stays, 39 bases, in frame from base 1. What the study reported, not specific to this receptor: Most TCR sequences were seen in very few donors, while some public TCRs were found in many individuals. A later analysis had no HLA typing for the validation cohort, so co-occurrence there was scored across all 130 or so repertoires. The authors suggested that the approach could potentially be extended to other disease states and immunological phenotypes. The classifier was reported to diagnose cytomegalovirus status with high specificity and sensitivity in both the original and validation cohorts. In a later analysis, TCRs clustered in the first cohort were found to also tend to co-occur in the roughly 120 validation repertoires, with about 94% of cluster scores above 0. A few of the identified cytomegalovirus-associated TCR beta chains were confirmed in vitro to be specific for cytomegalovirus antigens. The study listed 150 to 200 TCR beta chains as associated with cytomegalovirus.

The origin of this receptor is a woman between 18 and 30 years old in good health and CMV-seropositive. The rearranged segments are TRBV6-5 and TRBJ2-1, with a weak D call of TRBD1 (6 bases match). The sequencing input was PBMCs. The CDR3 has the sequence CASRRTEYNEQFF. The nucleotide sequence reads as follows: TGTGCCAGCAGACGGACAGAATACAATGAGCAGTTCTTC.